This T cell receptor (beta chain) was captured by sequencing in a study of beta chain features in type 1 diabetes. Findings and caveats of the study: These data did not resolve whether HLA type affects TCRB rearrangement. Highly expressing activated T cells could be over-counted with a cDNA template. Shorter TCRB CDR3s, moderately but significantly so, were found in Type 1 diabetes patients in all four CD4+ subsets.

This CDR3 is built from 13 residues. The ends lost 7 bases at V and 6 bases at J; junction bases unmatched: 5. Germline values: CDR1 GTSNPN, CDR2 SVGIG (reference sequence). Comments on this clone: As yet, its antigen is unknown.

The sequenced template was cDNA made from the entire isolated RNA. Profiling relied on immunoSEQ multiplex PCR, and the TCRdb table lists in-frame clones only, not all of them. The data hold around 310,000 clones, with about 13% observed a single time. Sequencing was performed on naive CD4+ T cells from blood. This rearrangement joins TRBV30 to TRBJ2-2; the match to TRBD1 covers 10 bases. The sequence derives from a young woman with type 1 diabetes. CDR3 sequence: CASDRGDAGELFF. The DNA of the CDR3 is TGTGCCTCGGACAGGGGGGATGCCGGGGAGCTGTTTTTT.